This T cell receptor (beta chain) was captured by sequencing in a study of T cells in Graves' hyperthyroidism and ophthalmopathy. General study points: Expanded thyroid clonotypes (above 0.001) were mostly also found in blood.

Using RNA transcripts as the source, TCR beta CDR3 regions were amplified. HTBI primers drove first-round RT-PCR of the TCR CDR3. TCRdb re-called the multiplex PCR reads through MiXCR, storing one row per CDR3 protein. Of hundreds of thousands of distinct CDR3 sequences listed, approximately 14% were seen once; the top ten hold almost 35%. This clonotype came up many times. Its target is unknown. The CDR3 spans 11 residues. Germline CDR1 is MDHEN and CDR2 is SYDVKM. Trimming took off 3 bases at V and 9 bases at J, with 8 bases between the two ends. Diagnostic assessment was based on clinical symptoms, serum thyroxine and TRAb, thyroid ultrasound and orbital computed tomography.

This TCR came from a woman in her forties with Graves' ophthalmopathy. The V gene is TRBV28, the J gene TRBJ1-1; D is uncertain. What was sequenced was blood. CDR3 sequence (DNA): TGTGCCAGCAGTTTTGCCGGGCAAGCTTTCTTT. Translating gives CASSFAGQAFF.